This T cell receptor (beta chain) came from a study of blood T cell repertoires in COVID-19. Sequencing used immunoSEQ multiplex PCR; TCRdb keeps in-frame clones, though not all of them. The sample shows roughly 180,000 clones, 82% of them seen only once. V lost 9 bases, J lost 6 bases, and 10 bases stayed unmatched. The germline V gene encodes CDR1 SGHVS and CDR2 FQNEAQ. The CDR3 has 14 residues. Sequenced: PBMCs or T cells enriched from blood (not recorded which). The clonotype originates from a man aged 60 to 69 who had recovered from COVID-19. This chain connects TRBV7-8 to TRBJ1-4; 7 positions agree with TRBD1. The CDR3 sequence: CASKRKGADEKLFF. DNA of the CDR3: TGTGCCAGTAAAAGGAAGGGGGCGGATGAAAAACTGTTTTTT.